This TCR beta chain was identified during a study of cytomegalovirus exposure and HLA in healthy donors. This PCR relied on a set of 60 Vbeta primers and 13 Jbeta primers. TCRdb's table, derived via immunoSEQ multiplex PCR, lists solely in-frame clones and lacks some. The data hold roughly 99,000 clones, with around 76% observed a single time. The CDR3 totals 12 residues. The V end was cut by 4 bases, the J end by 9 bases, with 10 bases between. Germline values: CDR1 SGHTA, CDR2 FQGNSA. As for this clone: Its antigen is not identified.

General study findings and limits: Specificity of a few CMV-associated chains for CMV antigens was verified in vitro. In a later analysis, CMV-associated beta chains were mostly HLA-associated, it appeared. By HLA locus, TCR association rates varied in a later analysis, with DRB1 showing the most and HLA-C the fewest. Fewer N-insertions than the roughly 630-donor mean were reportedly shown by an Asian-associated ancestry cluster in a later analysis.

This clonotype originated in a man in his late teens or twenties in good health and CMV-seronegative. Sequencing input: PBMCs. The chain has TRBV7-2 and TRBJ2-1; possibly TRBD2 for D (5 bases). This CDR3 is CASSSTTIEQFF. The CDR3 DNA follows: TGTGCCAGCAGCTCGACGACTATTGAGCAGTTCTTC.